The next 9 T cell receptor beta chains were all read from a single sample in a study of T cells in localized non-small cell lung cancer. Libraries were prepared by immunoSEQ multiplex PCR; TCRdb keeps only in-frame clonotypes and omits some of them. Of some 15,000 clones listed, around 90% are singletons. The specimen comprised peripheral blood mononuclear cells, sampled before any cancer treatment. The receptors derive from a woman aged 35-75 years with stage III lung adenocarcinoma.

A single count supports this clone. The genes are TRBV6-4 and TRBJ2-3; 7 nucleotides align to TRBD1. This CDR3 contains 13 residues. Germline V CDR1 and CDR2: MRHNA, SNTAGT. V shed 4 bases, J shed 5 bases, and the junction held 3 bases outside the gene matches. As DNA, the CDR3 is TGTGCCAGCAGTGGACAGGGTGAAGATACGCAGTATTTT. It specifies CASSGQGEDTQYF.

The chain has TRBV7-8 and TRBJ2-3, with a possible D match to TRBD2 (5 bases). The germline CDR1 and CDR2 sequences are SGHVS and FQNEAQ. The CDR3 consists of 16 residues. V was pared by 5 bases and J by 4 bases, with 19 bases between. Here the CDR3 reads CASSVLTSNGPDTQYF. CDR3 DNA sequence: TGTGCCAGCAGCGTACTCACTAGTAATGGGCCAGATACGCAGTATTTT.

This sequence joins TRBV28 and TRBJ1-2, with D possibly being TRBD1 (5 bases). CDR3 length equals 13 residues. Germline loops: CDR1 MDHEN, CDR2 SYDVKM. Trimming took off 4 bases at V and 4 bases at J, with 10 bases between the two ends. In DNA form, the CDR3 reads TGTGCCAGCAGTTGGGGCCAGGGCTATGGCTACACCTTC. It specifies CASSWGQGYGYTF.

The chain is built from TRBV28 and TRBJ2-2, with D maybe TRBD2 (6 bases). Per germline, CDR1 MDHEN and CDR2 SYDVKM. The V end was cut by 2 bases, the J end by 8 bases, with 9 bases between. The length of the CDR3 is 13 residues. CDR3 sequence (DNA): TGTGCCAGCAGTTTAGGCGGGATTGGGGAGCTGTTTTTT. Its translation: CASSLGGIGELFF.

The chain employs TRBV19 and TRBJ2-7; 10 nucleotides line up with TRBD2. Germline CDR1 is LNHDA and CDR2 is SQIVND (reference sequence). CDR3 length equals 14 residues. Losses at the gene ends were 6 bases for V and 4 bases for J; bases not matched to a gene: 6. CDR3 nucleotide sequence: TGTGCCAGTAGGAGAACTAGCGGGGTTTACGAGCAGTACTTC. Translation gives CASRRTSGVYEQYF.

CDR3 DNA sequence: TGTGCCACCTTGGGACAGACAGATACGCAGTATTTT. Residues: CATLGQTDTQYF. The genes are TRBV28 and TRBJ2-3; 7 bases match TRBD1. Per the germline V gene, CDR1 is MDHEN and CDR2 is SYDVKM. V was pared by 10 bases and J by 3 bases, with 4 bases of the junction left unmatched. The CDR3 is 12 residues long.

The chain employs TRBV7-7 and TRBJ2-1, with D perhaps matching TRBD1 (6 bases). Trimming pared 1 base from V and 9 bases from J, leaving 13 bases between. CDR3 size: 14 residues. Germline V CDR1 and CDR2: SSHAT, FNYEAQ (reference sequence). CDR3 in amino acids: CASSLGRGPGEQFF. The CDR3 bases are TGTGCCAGCAGCTTAGGCAGGGGCCCAGGTGAGCAGTTCTTC.

CDR3 DNA: TGTGCCAGCAGGGGGCAGCTCTCCTACGAGCAGTACTTC. It yields the protein CASRGQLSYEQYF. The genes are TRBV6-1 and TRBJ2-7, with D perhaps matching TRBD1 (5 bases). CDR3 size: 13 residues. The ends were cut back, 6 bases at V and 0 bases at J, with 9 bases in the middle. Germline V gene lookup returns CDR1 MNHNS and CDR2 SASEGT.

The chain recombines TRBV15 with TRBJ1-1; TRBD1 might be the D (5 bases). Trimming pared 10 bases from V and 1 base from J, leaving 16 bases between. CDR3 length: 14 amino acids. Germline values: CDR1 LNHNV, CDR2 YYDKDF (reference sequence). The CDR3 DNA reads TGTGCCAGCCGAGGGGCCCTTGGGAACACTGAAGCTTTCTTT. It translates to CASRGALGNTEAFF.